A selection of T cell receptor beta chains follows, all from one sample in a study of T cell changes during pregnancy in multiple sclerosis. Clones were sequenced by immunoSEQ multiplex PCR, and TCRdb holds only the in-frame ones, with some missing. Here the sample spans 55,000 to 70,000 clones, around 91% being singletons. The sample in question was peripheral blood, obtained in the third trimester of pregnancy. The source is a female donor in good health, enrolled as a control in a pregnancy study. Each CDR3 is given with its conserved first and last residue. D genes are given only for firm matches. Rows give clone size only sometimes, using once, few, many, or a class for an expanded clone.

J gene: TRBJ2-7; clone size: .; D gene: .; V gene: TRBV15; CDR3 protein: CATSRDLSYEQYF; CDR3 DNA: TGTGCCACCAGCAGAGATCTTTCCTACGAGCAGTACTTC
J gene: TRBJ1-1; clone size: .; D gene: .; V gene: TRBV10-3; CDR3 protein: CAISGVGGNTEAFF; CDR3 DNA: TGTGCCATCAGTGGGGTGGGGGGAAACACTGAAGCTTTCTTT
J gene: TRBJ1-1; clone size: .; D gene: .; V gene: TRBV5-1; CDR3 protein: CASSLNQGQNTEAFF; CDR3 DNA: TGCGCCAGCAGCTTGAACCAGGGGCAGAACACTGAAGCTTTCTTT
J gene: TRBJ2-7; clone size: few; D gene: .; V gene: TRBV7-2; CDR3 protein: CASSLGPSYEQYF; CDR3 DNA: TGTGCCAGCAGCTTAGGGCCCTCCTACGAGCAGTACTTC
J gene: TRBJ2-5; clone size: .; D gene: TRBD2; V gene: TRBV15; CDR3 protein: CATSRGLAGSQETQYF; CDR3 DNA: TGTGCCACCAGCAGAGGGCTAGCGGGGAGCCAAGAGACCCAGTACTTC
J gene: TRBJ1-1; clone size: .; D gene: TRBD1; V gene: TRBV2; CDR3 protein: CASSGQGARVTEAFF; CDR3 DNA: TGTGCCAGCAGTGGGCAGGGGGCGAGGGTCACTGAAGCTTTCTTT
J gene: TRBJ1-4; clone size: .; D gene: TRBD1; V gene: TRBV4-2; CDR3 protein: CASSPPGQILNGKLFF; CDR3 DNA: TGTGCCAGCAGCCCTCCGGGACAGATCCTTAATGGGAAACTGTTTTTT
J gene: TRBJ1-1; clone size: .; D gene: .; V gene: TRBV7-9; CDR3 protein: CASRRYGDYQGEAFF; CDR3 DNA: TGTGCCAGCAGACGTTATGGGGATTACCAGGGTGAGGCTTTCTTT
J gene: TRBJ1-1; clone size: .; D gene: TRBD1; V gene: TRBV7-9; CDR3 protein: CASSHIPTGANTEAFF; CDR3 DNA: TGTGCCAGCAGCCATATACCGACAGGGGCTAACACTGAAGCTTTCTTT
J gene: TRBJ2-7; clone size: once; D gene: TRBD1; V gene: TRBV29-1; CDR3 protein: CSADTTGGAGYEQYF; CDR3 DNA: TGCAGCGCCGATACCACAGGGGGCGCGGGCTACGAGCAGTACTTC
J gene: TRBJ1-5; clone size: .; D gene: TRBD1; V gene: TRBV15; CDR3 protein: CATSGQGHQPQHF; CDR3 DNA: TGTGCCACCAGCGGACAGGGGCATCAGCCCCAGCATTTT
J gene: TRBJ2-7; clone size: .; D gene: TRBD2; V gene: TRBV29-1; CDR3 protein: CSVTDSGRSYEQYF; CDR3 DNA: TGCAGCGTGACCGATAGCGGGCGTTCCTACGAGCAGTACTTC
J gene: TRBJ1-1; clone size: .; D gene: .; V gene: TRBV30; CDR3 protein: CAGGGISTEAFF; CDR3 DNA: TGTGCCGGGGGAGGGATTAGCACTGAAGCTTTCTTT
J gene: TRBJ1-4; clone size: .; D gene: TRBD1; V gene: TRBV20-1; CDR3 protein: CSAMRQGVFF; CDR3 DNA: TGCAGTGCTATGAGACAGGGAGTGTTTTTT
J gene: TRBJ2-1; clone size: .; D gene: TRBD1; V gene: TRBV7-9; CDR3 protein: CASSLTGQGNNEQFF; CDR3 DNA: TGTGCCAGCAGCTTAACCGGACAGGGAAACAATGAGCAGTTCTTC
J gene: TRBJ1-1; clone size: .; D gene: .; V gene: TRBV10-2; CDR3 protein: CASSANLNTEAFF; CDR3 DNA: TGCGCCAGCAGTGCCAATTTGAACACTGAAGCTTTCTTT
J gene: TRBJ2-7; clone size: .; D gene: .; V gene: TRBV7-9; CDR3 protein: CASSLGTDEQYF; CDR3 DNA: TGTGCCAGCAGCTTAGGAACGGACGAGCAGTACTTC
J gene: TRBJ2-7; clone size: .; D gene: TRBD1; V gene: TRBV29-1; CDR3 protein: CSVLSGTGGPYEQYF; CDR3 DNA: TGCAGCGTTCTCTCCGGGACAGGGGGCCCCTACGAGCAGTACTTC
J gene: TRBJ1-5; clone size: .; D gene: .; V gene: TRBV6-1; CDR3 protein: CASSSDPGSNQPQHF; CDR3 DNA: TGTGCCAGCAGCTCCGACCCGGGGAGCAATCAGCCCCAGCATTTT
J gene: TRBJ2-2; clone size: .; D gene: TRBD1; V gene: TRBV11-1; CDR3 protein: CASSPDRVNTGELFF; CDR3 DNA: TGTGCCAGCAGTCCCGACAGGGTGAACACCGGGGAGCTGTTTTTT
J gene: TRBJ1-1; clone size: .; D gene: TRBD1; V gene: TRBV7-3; CDR3 protein: CASSYTGTGGMGTEAFF; CDR3 DNA: TGTGCCAGCAGTTATACCGGGACAGGGGGTATGGGGACTGAAGCTTTCTTT
J gene: TRBJ1-1; clone size: .; D gene: .; V gene: TRBV4-1; CDR3 protein: CASTRRREGGNTEAFF; CDR3 DNA: TGCGCCAGCACGAGGAGGAGGGAGGGGGGGAACACTGAAGCTTTCTTT
J gene: TRBJ2-3; clone size: .; D gene: TRBD1; V gene: TRBV2; CDR3 protein: CASSEMTGLRADTQYF; CDR3 DNA: TGTGCCAGCAGTGAAATGACAGGGCTCAGGGCAGATACGCAGTATTTT
J gene: TRBJ1-1; clone size: .; D gene: .; V gene: TRBV7-2; CDR3 protein: CASSLEQGYGAFF; CDR3 DNA: TGTGCCAGCAGCTTAGAGCAGGGGTATGGAGCTTTCTTT